These 17 T cell receptor beta chains were sequenced from one sample in a study of ipilimumab plus nivolumab after autologous stem cell transplantation. Profiled with immunoSEQ multiplex PCR; TCRdb holds only in-frame clones, not every one. In the table there are a few thousand clones, about 80% of which are singletons. The sequences come from PBMCs, collected in a trial of ipilimumab plus nivolumab as post-transplant consolidation. These receptors were obtained from a male donor with multiple myeloma.

This clone was seen a handful of times. The chain links TRBV19 to TRBJ2-7; TRBD1 might be the D (5 bases). Germline CDR1 reads LNHDA; CDR2 reads SQIVND (reference sequence). The CDR3 length is 13 residues. Trimming took off 7 bases at V and 1 base at J, with 11 bases between the two ends. The CDR3 protein is CASNPGISYEQYF. The DNA of the CDR3 is TGTGCCAGTAACCCAGGGATTTCCTACGAGCAGTACTTC.

The chain links TRBV6-8 to TRBJ1-5; D perhaps matches TRBD1 (6 bases). Trimming took off 2 bases at V and 2 bases at J, with 7 bases between the two ends. The CDR3 extends over 14 amino acids. CDR1 and CDR2 from the germline V gene are MNHGY and SAAAGT. The chain's CDR3 is CASSYNRGNQPQHF. The CDR3 region has the DNA TGTGCCAGCAGTTACAACAGGGGCAATCAGCCCCAGCATTTT.

This rearrangement joins TRBV6-6 to TRBJ2-5; the match to TRBD2 covers 12 bases. This CDR3 is built from 16 residues. Germline CDR1 is MNHNY and CDR2 is SVGAGI (reference sequence). The V and J ends lost 5 bases and 4 bases, in that order; junction bases with no gene match: 8. In nucleotides, the CDR3 is TGTGCCAGCAGTGTCCCTAGCGGGGGGGCGGGAGAGACCCAGTACTTC. Amino acid sequence: CASSVPSGGAGETQYF.

This chain joins TRBV2 and TRBJ2-1; tentative D call: TRBD2 (5 bases). The CDR3 is 17 amino acids. V lost 6 bases and J lost 0, with 18 bases in between. In germline, CDR1 is SNHLY, CDR2 FYNNEI. Written as DNA, the CDR3 is TGTGCCAGCAGCCGGACTCTAGCCCTAAGCTCCTACAATGAGCAGTTCTTC. Its protein product is CASSRTLALSSYNEQFF.

In the case of this clone: Other DNA sequences in this specimen translate into the identical CDR3. J is TRBJ2-7 and V is TRBV5-6; D not resolved. The CDR3 has 16 residues. Germline-derived CDR1 and CDR2 are SGHDT and YYEEEE. Trimming took 0 bases from V and 0 from J, leaving 13 bases between them. The CDR3 sequence is CASSLEGVRRSYEQYF. The CDR3 DNA sequence: TGTGCCAGCAGCTTGGAGGGCGTCCGCCGCTCCTACGAGCAGTACTTC.

The chain links TRBV2 to TRBJ2-1; D possibly corresponds to TRBD1 (5 bases). V was shortened by 4 bases and J by 7 bases, with 11 bases between the two germline ends. CDR1 and CDR2 (germline): SNHLY, FYNNEI. CDR3 length: 13 amino acids. CDR3 protein: CASSAGPRNEQFF. CDR3 nucleotide sequence: TGTGCCAGCAGTGCAGGGCCTCGGAATGAGCAGTTCTTC.

Note on this clone: One junction end does not reproduce the germline sequence, and a read error may be involved. The chain is built from TRBV7-6 and TRBJ2-1, with 11 bases identical to TRBD2. Germline values: CDR1 SGHVS, CDR2 FNYEAQ. This CDR3 has 16 residues. The CDR3 coding sequence is TGTGCCAGCAGCCTAGCGGGGGGTACCTCCTACAATGAGCAGTTCTTC. It codes for CASSLAGGTSYNEQFF. The variable domain in full, completed from reference TRBV7-6 and TRBJ2-1, reads GAGVSQSPRYKVTKRGQDVALRCDPISGHVSLYWYRQALGQGPEFLTYFNYEAQQDKSGLPNDRFSAERPEGSISTLTIQRTEQRDSAMYRCASSLAGGTSYNEQFFGPGTRLTVL.

This sequence joins TRBV2 and TRBJ1-4, with no clear D. Germline V CDR1 and CDR2: SNHLY, FYNNEI. V was pared by 4 bases and J by 1 base, with 7 bases between. There are 14 residues in the CDR3. This chain's CDR3 is CASSGGGTNEKLFF. The CDR3, as DNA: TGTGCCAGCAGTGGGGGTGGAACTAATGAAAAACTGTTTTTT.

This clone has a single count. The DNA of the CDR3 is TGTGCAAGTCGCTCCTTTCCGGAAAAAGAGACCCAGTACTTC. It translates to CASRSFPEKETQYF. This chain connects TRBV12-2 to TRBJ2-5. TRBV12-2 is a pseudogene locus. The CDR3 sequence is 14 residues long.

The rearrangement uses TRBV11-2 and TRBJ1-2, with a weak D call TRBD1 (5 bases). Germline values: CDR1 SGHAT, CDR2 FQNNGV. Trimming left V 5 bases short and J 6 bases short, with 13 bases between. This CDR3 has 13 residues. The DNA for the CDR3 is TGTGCCAGCAGCGAGGGGTCTAGGAATGGCTACACCTTC. Its translation: CASSEGSRNGYTF. Together with reference TRBV11-2 and TRBJ1-2, the CDR3 gives the full variable domain: EAGVAQSPRYKIIEKRQSVAFWCNPISGHATLYWYQQILGQGPKLLIQFQNNGVVDDSQLPKDRFSAERLKGVDSTLKIQPAKLEDSAVYLCASSEGSRNGYTFGSGTRLTVV.

This clone is medium-sized by share. The rearrangement uses TRBV28 and TRBJ1-6; D uncertain. The V end lost 2 bases, the J end lost 5 bases, and 10 bases lay between the germline ends. Germline assignment: CDR1 MDHEN and CDR2 SYDVKM. This CDR3 is built from 15 residues. This CDR3 is CASSLAEIHNSPLHF. In nucleotides, the CDR3 is TGTGCCAGCAGTTTAGCCGAAATCCATAATTCACCCCTCCACTTT.

A few counts support this clone. The chain is built from TRBV7-9 and TRBJ1-4; D is ambiguous. The CDR3 contains 17 residues. The V end was cut by 3 bases, the J end by 2 bases, with 16 bases between. Germline V CDR1 and CDR2: SEHNR, FQNEAQ (reference sequence). The CDR3 is CASSLDLDRVTNEKLFF. The CDR3 DNA reads TGTGCCAGCAGCTTGGACCTAGATAGGGTCACTAATGAAAAACTGTTTTTT.

This chain links TRBV4-2 with TRBJ1-4, with D unresolved. V lost 5 bases and J 4 bases, leaving 11 bases between the germline ends. Germline assignment: CDR1 LGHNA and CDR2 YNFKEQ. The CDR3 is 14 amino acids. CDR3 region: CASSEGRNNEKLFF. CDR3 bases: TGTGCCAGCAGCGAAGGACGGAATAATGAAAAACTGTTTTTT.

V and J are TRBV12-2 and TRBJ2-1. TRBV12-2 is described as a pseudogene. The CDR3 runs to 14 residues. The CDR3, as DNA: TGTGCAAGTCGCGGCCAGGGGAGGTGGAATGAGCAGTTCTTC. Translated: CASRGQGRWNEQFF.

The chain employs TRBV7-9 and TRBJ1-2, with TRBD1 matching 8 bases. The CDR3 spans 17 residues. The J segment lost 3 bases and the V segment lost 1 base, leaving 10 bases of the junction unmatched. From germline, CDR1 is SEHNR and CDR2 FQNEAQ (reference sequence). CDR3 DNA sequence: TGTGCCAGCAGCTTAGGACAGGGGACCACCTTGGACTATGGCTACACCTTC. Translation gives CASSLGQGTTLDYGYTF.

The chain couples TRBV7-3 to TRBJ1-1, with D perhaps matching TRBD1 (6 bases). Germline lookup yields CDR1 SGHTA and CDR2 FQGTGA. Trimming stripped 4 bases from V and 3 bases from J, with 15 bases between. CDR3 length equals 15 residues. CDR3 DNA: TGTGCCAGCAGCTCCCGAAGGGGGGAGGACACTGAAGCTTTCTTT. As protein: CASSSRRGEDTEAFF. Looking up the rest from reference TRBV7-3 and TRBJ1-1 gives the full variable domain: GAGVSQTPSNKVTEKGKYVELRCDPISGHTALYWYRQSLGQGPEFLIYFQGTGAADDSGLPNDRFFAVRPEGSVSTLKIQRTERGDSAVYLCASSSRRGEDTEAFFGQGTRLTVV.

CDR3 bases: TGTGCCAGCAGCCAAGCGATGGCTACGACCCCCTACGAGCAGTACTTC. It specifies CASSQAMATTPYEQYF. V usage is TRBV4-2 and J usage is TRBJ2-7, with no clear D. In germline, CDR1 is LGHNA, CDR2 YNFKEQ. Trimming stripped 1 base from V and 2 bases from J, with 15 bases between. The CDR3 extends over 16 amino acids.